Described below is a single T cell receptor (beta chain) sequence and its context. Other nucleotide sequences in the sample specify the same CDR3. This specimen belongs to a study of blood T cell repertoires in COVID-19. Study details: Some COVID-19 samples were acute and others convalescent; all came from the United States, Italy and Spain. PBMCs, B-cell-depleted T cells, or T cells provided the cDNA or gDNA that made up the material.

Germline CDR1 is MNHEY and CDR2 is SVGAGI. Trimming shortened V by 0 bases and J by 1 base, and 9 bases separated the two germline ends. The length of the CDR3 is 15 residues. Authors' analysis steps: The assay estimated nucleated cells by amplifying reference gene primers. This table comes from immunoSEQ multiplex PCR, and its TCRdb copy is limited to in-frame clones, with some not included. V and J calls and clone size are those listed in that table; D and trimming were worked out from the DNA. The repertoire holds 270,000 or so clones, with roughly 90% as singletons. The sequence was collected from a woman in her thirties with active or convalescent COVID-19. The chain is built from TRBV6-5 and TRBJ1-1; possible D gene TRBD1, 5 bases. Sequencing used peripheral blood. The CDR3 bases are TGTGCCAGCAGTTACTCAGGGGTGGGGAACACTGAAGCTTTCTTT. It codes for CASSYSGVGNTEAFF.